The 4 T cell receptor beta chains reported below all come from one sample, sequenced in a study of T-cell reconstitution after alpha-beta-depleted transplantation in children. Unique molecular identifiers were incorporated into the prepared TCRbeta library. Via MiXCR, TCRdb re-called the PCR reads, giving one row per CDR3 protein. The top ten clones hold 4.5% to 6.5% of a sample with over 150,000 distinct CDR3 sequences, 5.5% to 7% of them seen once. The sequencing here drew on PBMCs, taken before TCRalphabeta/CD19-depleted stem cell transplant. These receptors were collected from a boy aged 2 to 9 with acute lymphoblastic leukemia, due to receive a stem cell transplant.

This clonotype was counted between two and nine times. V gene TRBV11-2 combines with J gene TRBJ2-5; D not certain. The V and J ends lost 2 bases and 1 base respectively, with 8 bases between them. Germline CDR1 and CDR2: SGHAT and FQNNGV. The CDR3 has 14 residues. DNA for the CDR3: TGTGCCAGCAGCTTATACGTTGGCCAAGAGACCCAGTACTTC. The encoded protein is CASSLYVGQETQYF.

Concerning this clonotype itself: A much larger clone differs by one base, so this may be a read error. J is TRBJ2-3 and V is TRBV7-2; D is uncertain. The CDR3 is made up of 13 amino acids. Per the germline V gene, CDR1 is SGHTA and CDR2 is FQGNSA. Trimming removed 3 bases from V and 7 bases from J, with 11 bases in between. This CDR3 is CASSFQVLNTQYF. Written as DNA, the CDR3 is TGTGCCAGCAGCTTTCAGGTACTCAATACGCAGTATTTT.

This clonotype was found many times. The missing conserved phenylalanine or tryptophan at the end of this CDR3 makes a read error likely. No DNA is shown, since the ends of the CDR3 on it are uncertain; the CDR3 is the one TCRdb lists. The CDR3 sequence is CASALDSYC. This chain joins TRBV2 and TRBJ1-1; the table assigns TRBD1, which was not confirmed against the DNA. The CDR3 spans 9 residues, counting both ends. CDR1 and CDR2 (germline): SNHLY, FYNNEI.

This clonotype appeared many times. The chain links TRBV7-8 to TRBJ2-1; the match to TRBD2 covers 7 bases. J was trimmed by 0 bases and V by 5 bases; bases with no gene match: 10. Germline CDR1 SGHVS, CDR2 FQNEAQ. This CDR3 comprises 17 residues. The CDR3 sequence is CASSPPTSRNSYNEQFF. As DNA, the CDR3 is TGTGCCAGCAGCCCACCGACTAGCCGGAACTCCTACAATGAGCAGTTCTTC.